This TCR beta chain was identified in a study of cytomegalovirus exposure and HLA in healthy donors. For the study at large: A later analysis reported the same platform for the roughly 110 validation repertoires and the roughly 650 first-cohort repertoires. Study outcomes and limitations: The study put 150 to 200 TCR beta chains on its list as cytomegalovirus-associated. Both high specificity and high sensitivity reportedly marked the classifier's diagnosis of cytomegalovirus status.

This clone showed up just once. No antigen is known for it. TCRdb's copy holds only in-frame clones and misses some; the assay was immunoSEQ multiplex PCR. The sample has about 95,000 clones, 85% seen once; the top ten hold roughly 22%. V lost 4 bases and J lost 0; bases outside the gene matches: 5. This CDR3 spans 16 amino acids. Looked up from germline, CDR1 is ENHRY and CDR2 is SYGVKD. This chain connects TRBV10-3 to TRBJ2-7, with 11 bases that match TRBD2. The receptor's source is a man aged 18 to 29 in good health and CMV-seropositive. The sample taken for sequencing was PBMCs. The CDR3 coding sequence is TGTGCCATCAGTGTGTCGGGACTAGCGGACTCCTACGAGCAGTACTTC. Encoded protein: CAISVSGLADSYEQYF.